This is a list of T cell receptor beta chains from one sample in a study of regulatory T cells in long-lasting Graves disease. TCRdb called the multiplex PCR reads again in MiXCR, with one record for every CDR3 protein. The table includes over 350,000 distinct CDR3 sequences, 11% to 15% detected once. These data were also filed under a second study, of T cells in Graves' hyperthyroidism and ophthalmopathy.

The input for sequencing was peripheral blood mononuclear cells (PBMCs), taken at new diagnosis, from a patient treated with antithyroid drugs. These receptors originate from a woman aged 50 to 60 with Graves disease. Each CDR3 is given with its conserved first and last residue. D genes are given only for firm matches. Clone size is stated in some rows and not others, as once, few, many or a class when expanded.

v_call	j_call	d_call	clone_size	cdr3_nt	cdr3_aa
TRBV4-1	TRBJ2-3	-	once	TGCGCCAGCAGCCCTCCCTTGGAGCACGGAGATACGCAGTATTTT	CASSPPLEHGDTQYF
TRBV28	TRBJ2-2	TRBD1	many	TGTGCCAGCAGAGAAACAGGGGGCGCAGGTACCGGGGAGCTGTTTTTT	CASRETGGAGTGELFF
TRBV7-9	TRBJ2-1	TRBD2	many	TGTGCCAGCAGCTTGGCTAAGAGACTAGCGCTCAACAATGAGCAGTTCTTC	CASSLAKRLALNNEQFF
TRBV20-1	TRBJ2-4	-	many	TGCAGTGCTAGATCGGGACTAGCCAAAAACATTCAGTACTTC	CSARSGLAKNIQYF
TRBV3-1	TRBJ2-1	TRBD2	-	TGTGCCAGCAGCCACGGACTAGCGGCCGAGCAGTTCTTC	CASSHGLAAEQFF
TRBV30	TRBJ1-1	-	many	TGTGCCTGGAGTGTAGTAATTGACACTGAAGCTTTCTTT	CAWSVVIDTEAFF
TRBV28	TRBJ2-5	-	many	TGTGCCAGCAGTAGTGATAACTCCGGGACAAATGTATTCCAGTACTTC	CASSSDNSGTNVFQYF
TRBV4-2	TRBJ2-5	-	few	TGTGCCAGCAGCCAAGATAGGACTGATGCTGGAGAGACCCAGTACTTC	CASSQDRTDAGETQYF
TRBV24-1	TRBJ1-4	TRBD1	few	TGTGCCACCAGTGATTGGCGGACAGGGGGAGAAAAACTGTTTTTT	CATSDWRTGGEKLFF
TRBV24-1	TRBJ2-7	TRBD1	many	TGTGCCACCAGTGATCCGTCCGGACAGGGGGCCTACGAGCAGTACTTC	CATSDPSGQGAYEQYF
TRBV6-1	TRBJ2-7	TRBD1	-	TGTGCCAGCAGAGTTCCCGGGACAGGGGCGAGTGGGCAGTACTTC	CASRVPGTGASGQYF
TRBV7-6	TRBJ2-7	TRBD1	-	TGTGCCAGCAGCTTAGGACAGGGGGGCGCTTACGAGCAGTACTTC	CASSLGQGGAYEQYF
TRBV12-3/TRBV12-4	TRBJ1-1	TRBD1	many	TGTGCCAGCAGTTTAGTTTTGTACAGGGGGCGAACTGAAGCTTTCTTT	CASSLVLYRGRTEAFF
TRBV12-3/TRBV12-4	TRBJ2-2	TRBD2	many	TGTGCCAGCAGGCATGGGACTAGCGGGAGACCCGGGGAGCTGTTTTTT	CASRHGTSGRPGELFF
TRBV10-3	TRBJ2-1	TRBD2	-	TGTGCCTCTCTCGCCCGGACTAGCGGGAGTGTCGATGAGCAGTTCTTC	CASLARTSGSVDEQFF
TRBV18	TRBJ2-5	-	many	TGTGCCAGCTCACCAGGCAGAGGATGGCAAGAGACCCAGTACTTC	CASSPGRGWQETQYF
TRBV9	TRBJ2-7	-	-	TGTGCCAGCAGCGTAGATGCACAGACCCCCTACGAGCAGTACTTC	CASSVDAQTPYEQYF
TRBV11-1	TRBJ2-7	TRBD1	many	TGTGCCAGCAGCTTACAGGGGGCGGGCTACGAGCAGTACTTC	CASSLQGAGYEQYF
TRBV11-2	TRBJ2-7	TRBD2	-	TGTGCCAGCAGCTTAGAAGGATGGGGGGGTTACGAGCAGTACTTC	CASSLEGWGGYEQYF
TRBV9	TRBJ2-3	TRBD1	few	TGTGCCAGCAGCACGACAGGGGTCGCAGATACGCAGTATTTT	CASSTTGVADTQYF
TRBV3-1	TRBJ2-5	TRBD1	many	TGTGCCAGCAGCCGGACAGGAATGCAAGAGACCCAGTACTTC	CASSRTGMQETQYF
TRBV19	TRBJ1-1	-	few	TGTGCCAGTAGCTTCGGGGAGACGAACACTGAAGCTTTCTTT	CASSFGETNTEAFF
TRBV20-1	TRBJ2-1	TRBD2	many	TGCAGTGCTAGACCGCTAGCGGGTCTCAATGAGCAGTTCTTC	CSARPLAGLNEQFF
TRBV11-2	TRBJ2-5	TRBD2	many	TGTGCCAGCAGCTTAGGACTACTAGCGGGAGATAGGGAGACCCAGTACTTC	CASSLGLLAGDRETQYF
TRBV7-8	TRBJ2-2	-	-	TGTGCCAGCAGCTTATCAGGAGACAACACCGGGGAGCTGTTTTTT	CASSLSGDNTGELFF
TRBV18	TRBJ2-2	-	few	TGTGCCAGCTCACCGGGACTCCCCGGAGCCGGGGAGCTGTTTTTT	CASSPGLPGAGELFF
TRBV27	TRBJ1-6	-	many	TGTGCCAGCTCCATATCATCTAATTCACCCCTCCACTTT	CASSISSNSPLHF
TRBV7-2	TRBJ2-7	TRBD2	many	TGTGCCAGCAGCTCACTAGCGGGACCCTCCTACGAGCAGTACTTC	CASSSLAGPSYEQYF
TRBV28	TRBJ2-5	-	many	TGTGCCAGCAGCCATCAGGAGGGGCCCCAAGAGACCCAGTACTTC	CASSHQEGPQETQYF
TRBV12-3/TRBV12-4	TRBJ2-5	-	-	TGTGCCAGCAACTTCCAGGGGACCCAAGAGACCCAGTACTTC	CASNFQGTQETQYF
TRBV7-9	TRBJ2-4	-	many	TGTGCCAGCAGCTTAGGGGCACAGGGAACCCCTCCAGCCAAAAACATTCAGTACTTC	CASSLGAQGTPPAKNIQYF
TRBV28	TRBJ2-1	TRBD2	many	TGTGCCAGCCGTCCGGGAGGGTCTGAGCAGTTCTTC	CASRPGGSEQFF
TRBV20-1	TRBJ2-5	TRBD2	-	TGCAGTGCTAGAGATCTAGCGGGACGTCAAGAGACCCAGTACTTC	CSARDLAGRQETQYF
TRBV3-1	TRBJ1-5	-	many	TGTGCCAGCAGCCAAGCCCGACAGCATCAGCCCCAGCATTTT	CASSQARQHQPQHF
TRBV7-9	TRBJ2-7	TRBD1	many	TGTGCCAGCAGCTTAGATGGTGCAGGGGGCTACGAGCAGTACTTC	CASSLDGAGGYEQYF
TRBV5-1	TRBJ2-1	-	few	TGCGCCAGCAGCTTGGGGGACGGGGCGTACAATGAGCAGTTCTTC	CASSLGDGAYNEQFF
TRBV20-1	TRBJ2-7	TRBD1	many	TGCAGTGCTAGAGAACCGGCAGGGGGCTCCTACGAGCAGTACTTC	CSAREPAGGSYEQYF
TRBV15	TRBJ2-1	TRBD2	many	TGTGCCACCAGCAGTGGACTAGCGGGGATCTACAATGAGCAGTTCTTC	CATSSGLAGIYNEQFF
TRBV12-3/TRBV12-4	TRBJ2-7	-	many	TGTGCCAGCAGTTTAGGAACAGGCCCGAAAACCTACGAGCAGTACTTC	CASSLGTGPKTYEQYF
TRBV5-6	TRBJ2-7	-	few	TGTGCCAGCAGGAACACCGGGGGCCTCCGACACGAGCAGTACTTC	CASRNTGGLRHEQYF
TRBV27	TRBJ1-5	-	many	TGTGCCAGCAGTCCACAGTCCTATAGCAATCAGCCCCAGCATTTT	CASSPQSYSNQPQHF
TRBV2	TRBJ1-1	-	many	TGTGCCAGCAATGTGCCGGGGTCCCCTGGAGCTTTCTTT	CASNVPGSPGAFF
TRBV27	TRBJ2-7	-	few	TGTGCCAGCAGTCTCCACCGATTCTACGAGCAGTACTTC	CASSLHRFYEQYF
TRBV28	TRBJ2-7	-	many	TGTGCCAGCAAAAAAGAGGGTGGATCCTCGTACGAGCAGTACTTC	CASKKEGGSSYEQYF
TRBV2	TRBJ2-7	TRBD1	many	TGTGCCAGCAGTGACTTGGGACAGGGTTCCTACGAGCAGTACTTC	CASSDLGQGSYEQYF
TRBV24-1	TRBJ1-2	-	few	TGTGCCACCAGTGGGGGAGAACGGGGCTACACCTTC	CATSGGERGYTF
TRBV6-5	TRBJ2-1	TRBD2	few	TGTGCCAGCAGTTACCCGGAAGCGGGAACCGGTCGGGTTGAGCAGTTCTTC	CASSYPEAGTGRVEQFF
TRBV6-1	TRBJ2-3	-	many	TGTGCCAGCAGTGAGAGAAATGGGGCAGATACGCAGTATTTT	CASSERNGADTQYF
TRBV19	TRBJ2-5	-	few	TGTGCCAGTAGTATAGCACAAGAGACCCAGTACTTC	CASSIAQETQYF
TRBV30	TRBJ1-4	-	many	TGTGCCTGGACCCAGGGCGATGAAAAACTGTTTTTT	CAWTQGDEKLFF
TRBV28	TRBJ1-2	TRBD1	many	TGTGCCAGCCGCACCCCAGGGGGCGCAGAGTATGGCTACACCTTC	CASRTPGGAEYGYTF
TRBV5-1	TRBJ1-5	TRBD1	many	TGTGCCAGCAGTCTGGGGACAGGGGATAATCAGCCCCAGCATTTT	CASSLGTGDNQPQHF
TRBV19	TRBJ1-5	-	-	TGTGCCAGTAGTATAGGGCCTCAGCCCCAGCATTTT	CASSIGPQPQHF
TRBV27	TRBJ2-7	TRBD2	-	TGTGCCAGCAGTTTATTCGGAGTGGGACTAGCGGGGGACGAGCAGTACTTC	CASSLFGVGLAGDEQYF
TRBV2	TRBJ2-5	TRBD2	many	TGTGCCAGCAGGATTGGGACTAGCTCACAAGAGACCCAGTACTTC	CASRIGTSSQETQYF
TRBV28	TRBJ2-5	-	many	TGTGCCAGCAGTCCCCCGTTGGGGAATCAAGAGACCCAGTACTTC	CASSPPLGNQETQYF
TRBV12-3/TRBV12-4	TRBJ2-1	-	many	TGTGCCAGCAAGATAGGGATCTACAATGAGCAGTTCTTC	CASKIGIYNEQFF
TRBV20-1	TRBJ2-7	-	many	TGCAGTGCTACGAGTCGACTAGTCAAATACGAGCAGTACTTC	CSATSRLVKYEQYF
TRBV6-5	TRBJ2-2	TRBD2	many	TGTGCCAGCAGTTACTCTGTGCTAGCGGTTACGGGGCCGGGGGAGCTGTTTTTT	CASSYSVLAVTGPGELFF
TRBV20-1	TRBJ2-1	TRBD2	many	TGCAGTGCTAGAGACGTAGCGGGAGATTTCAATGAGCAGTTCTTC	CSARDVAGDFNEQFF